These T cell receptor beta chains were read from a single sample in a study of human T cells and chemical hapten exposure. TCRdb fed the RACE reads into MiXCR, producing one record per CDR3 protein. The sample has around 53,000 distinct CDR3 sequences, about 9% seen once; the top ten hold 4.5%. The starting material was whole blood, obtained in connection with sensitization to the hapten diphenylcyclopropenone (DPC). The receptors originated from a woman aged 50 to 60 with alopecia areata. Some clones in this sample may be carry-over from other donors' samples. Each CDR3 is given with its conserved first and last residue. A D gene is named only where the DNA matches it firmly. Not all rows give a size; the values are once, few, many and, for expanded clones, a class.

clone_size d_call j_call v_call cdr3_aa cdr3_nt
few TRBD1 TRBJ2-7 TRBV11-2 CASSNPPRTGGPYEQYF TGTGCCAGCAGCAACCCGCCGCGGACAGGGGGTCCCTACGAGCAGTACTTC
- TRBD1 TRBJ1-6 TRBV4-3 CASRTTGGSPLHF TGCGCCAGCAGGACAACAGGGGGATCACCCCTCCACTTT
many TRBD2 TRBJ2-7 TRBV5-1 CASSFEGFQSGGSSYEQYF TGCGCCAGCAGCTTTGAGGGTTTCCAATCGGGCGGGAGCTCCTACGAGCAGTACTTC
few - TRBJ1-2 TRBV27 CASRTGKNYGYTF TGTGCCAGCAGAACAGGGAAAAACTATGGCTACACCTTC
many - TRBJ2-3 TRBV12-3/TRBV12-4 CASSLQGLGTDTQYF TGTGCCAGCAGTTTACAGGGGTTGGGCACAGATACGCAGTATTTT
many - TRBJ2-2 TRBV7-6 CASRLRSRGDGTGELFF TGTGCCAGCAGGTTGCGTAGCAGGGGTGATGGTACCGGGGAGCTGTTTTTT
- - TRBJ2-5 TRBV29-1 CSAGGTGRMVPF TGCAGCGCGGGGGGGACAGGGCGCATGGTCCCCTTC
many - TRBJ1-1 TRBV2 CASSDRGVRNTEAFF TGTGCCAGCAGTGATCGGGGCGTGAGGAACACTGAAGCTTTCTTT
many - TRBJ2-7 TRBV20-1 CSAWTGDVEQYF TGCAGTGCCTGGACGGGGGATGTGGAGCAGTACTTC
- TRBD1 TRBJ1-1 TRBV29-1 CSVEQGAILTEAFF TGCAGCGTTGAACAGGGGGCTATTTTGACTGAAGCTTTCTTT
many TRBD2 TRBJ2-5 TRBV28 CASSLNSRGGPQETQYF TGTGCCAGCAGTTTAAATTCACGGGGGGGACCGCAAGAGACCCAGTACTTC
- - TRBJ1-1 TRBV28 CASWGSRIGFF TGTGCCAGCTGGGGCAGCCGGATCGGTTTCTTT
many TRBD2 TRBJ2-3 TRBV28 CASSLGLVVSDTQYF TGTGCCAGCAGTTTGGGACTAGTGGTTTCAGATACGCAGTATTTT
many TRBD1 TRBJ1-1 TRBV20-1 CSAPGQMNTEAFF TGCAGTGCCCCGGGACAGATGAACACTGAAGCTTTCTTT
many TRBD2 TRBJ2-2 TRBV12-5 CASGLVPAGGPGTGELFF TGTGCTAGTGGTTTGGTACCAGCGGGAGGCCCAGGTACCGGGGAGCTGTTTTTT
many - TRBJ1-2 TRBV21-1 CASSKERCGGFNYGYTF TGTGCCAGCAGCAAAGAAAGGTGCGGAGGATTTAACTATGGCTACACCTTC
many - TRBJ1-5 TRBV7-9 CASSLGGVGQPQHF TGTGCCAGCAGCTTGGGGGGCGTAGGTCAGCCCCAGCATTTT
many TRBD1 TRBJ2-4 TRBV5-1 CASSFWGTGKNIQYF TGCGCCAGCAGCTTCTGGGGGACAGGCAAAAACATTCAGTACTTC